This T cell receptor (beta chain) was found in a study of T cell responses to AZD1222 COVID-19 vaccine. Study-level results: Spike-wide vaccine-associated CD4 TCRs dominated at 160-218 and 743-854. In a largely white British group with more females than males, clonal diversity was possibly underestimated. Nearly half of unique spike-specific TCRs reportedly avoided B.1.351 and B.1.1.7 mutated regions.

Notes on this clone: Its specificity is not known.

Data came from immunoSEQ multiplex PCR; TCRdb stores just in-frame clones and leaves some out. The top ten hold around 2.9% of the sample, which has over 150,000 clones, about 87% seen once. The CDR3 length is 12 residues. V shed 5 bases, J shed 8 bases, and the junction held 5 bases outside the gene matches. Germline V gene sequence: CDR1 LNHDA, CDR2 SQIVND (reference sequence). The receptor comes from an adult in good health. The material sequenced was peripheral blood, taken on day 0 of AZD1222 vaccination. This chain uses TRBV19 with TRBJ1-1; 7 bases line up with TRBD1. CDR3 residues: CASSLETGEAFF. DNA of the CDR3: TGTGCCAGTAGTCTCGAGACAGGGGAAGCTTTCTTT.